The source of this T cell receptor beta chain is a study of blood T cell repertoires in COVID-19. In the study overall: Some COVID-19 samples were acute and others convalescent; all came from the United States, Italy and Spain. From T cells, B-cell-depleted T cells, or PBMCs came the material, which was cDNA or gDNA.

Original processing methods: Nucleated cell number was recorded as an estimate derived from reference gene primer amplification. Assay used: immunoSEQ multiplex PCR; TCRdb lists only in-frame clones, some missing. V and J calls and clone size follow that table, whereas D and trimming were derived from the DNA. This table holds around 70,000 clones, around 75% found once. The length of the CDR3 is 13 residues. CDR1 is MGHRA and CDR2 is YSYEKL in the germline V gene. V was pared by 0 bases and J by 16 bases, with 8 bases of the junction left unmatched. The chain recombines TRBV4-1 with TRBJ2-1; 8 nucleotides line up with TRBD2. This clonotype was sampled from a man aged 65 to 79 with acute or convalescent COVID-19. Sample: peripheral blood. DNA for the CDR3: TGCGCCAGCAGCCAAGACTCCAGCGGGAGCTTTTTCTTC. The encoded protein is CASSQDSSGSFFF.